This is a list of T cell receptor beta chains from one sample in a study of memory CD4+ T cells and cytomegalovirus serostatus. Sequenced by immunoSEQ multiplex PCR; TCRdb stores in-frame clones only, minus some. The table has about 45,000 clones, 76% seen once. Material for sequencing was memory CD4+ T cells from blood. These receptors came from an adult in good health and CMV-seronegative. Both conserved end residues are part of each CDR3. Clone size is not always given. Where it is, it says once, few, many or a class for expanded clones.

>TRBV5-1|.
CASSPILGGQETQYF
>TRBV6-4|few
CASRGEGGGTEAFF
>TRBV7-9|.
CASSLGSAGELFF
>TRBV6-5|.
CASSEGLAVTEQYF
>TRBV5-1|.
CASSTGQATNEKLFF
>TRBV29-1|.
CSVNPTGTDTQYF
>TRBV28|.
CASSFAGATNEKLFF
>TRBV2|.
CASRPRGGNTEAFF
>TRBV9|.
CASSPRTGGGGYTF
>TRBV4-2|.
CASSSLTVDNSPLHF
>TRBV19|.
CASSPRTLQHEQYF
>TRBV27|few
CASRRTGGDTQYF
>TRBV5-4|once
CASSGYGEANEKLFF
>TRBV9|once
CASSVFLTDTQYF
>TRBV20-1|.
CSASEITEQYF
>TRBV11-3|.
CASSPGADIKTQYF
>TRBV5-8|.
CASTIWLDTEAFF
>TRBV7-3|.
CASSPGTGVDTQYF
>TRBV27|.
CASSLYGTSSYNSPLHF
>TRBV2|.
CASRVASGVDTQYF
>TRBV5-1|.
CASNLGTSQETQYF
>TRBV28|few
CASSPLARIYNEQFF
>TRBV5-6|.
CASSYRSMNTEAFF
>TRBV4-2|few
CASSQEGSLQETQYF
>TRBV28|.
CASSSGDSWGYTF
>TRBV28|many
CASSSTGTNSPLHF
>TRBV7-2|.
CASSFFVGLSGDTQYF
>TRBV29-1|.
CSAKPGWGMNTEAFF
>TRBV9|.
CASSQRQGQSYTF
>TRBV2|.
CASSAAEGYGYTF
>TRBV19|.
CASGSRRGEQETQYF
>TRBV19|.
CASTGRSLSGANVLTF
>TRBV2|.
CATAKGRAMNTEAFF
>TRBV6-5|once
CASSYGGLEQPQHF
>TRBV28|.
CASSGGLPGELFF
>TRBV11-3|.
CASSPRTSGGEFYEQYF
>TRBV28|.
CASRTGTGAYEQYF
>TRBV14|once
CASSPISGLGDEKLFF
>TRBV7-9|.
CASSLPSTTGGYTF
>TRBV19|.
CASSGVPSTDTQYF
>TRBV11-3|.
CASSPVATGGNTEAFF
>TRBV5-4|.
CASSLDRDEQFF
>TRBV6-1|.
CASSEQRVAYEQYF
>TRBV29-1|.
CSVVDTPNQPQHF
>TRBV2|.
CASSVLAKNIQYF
>TRBV11-3|.
CASSLYSGGSYGYTF
>TRBV5-6|.
CASSLAGINQPQHF
>TRBV9|.
CASSPLAGGSGELFF